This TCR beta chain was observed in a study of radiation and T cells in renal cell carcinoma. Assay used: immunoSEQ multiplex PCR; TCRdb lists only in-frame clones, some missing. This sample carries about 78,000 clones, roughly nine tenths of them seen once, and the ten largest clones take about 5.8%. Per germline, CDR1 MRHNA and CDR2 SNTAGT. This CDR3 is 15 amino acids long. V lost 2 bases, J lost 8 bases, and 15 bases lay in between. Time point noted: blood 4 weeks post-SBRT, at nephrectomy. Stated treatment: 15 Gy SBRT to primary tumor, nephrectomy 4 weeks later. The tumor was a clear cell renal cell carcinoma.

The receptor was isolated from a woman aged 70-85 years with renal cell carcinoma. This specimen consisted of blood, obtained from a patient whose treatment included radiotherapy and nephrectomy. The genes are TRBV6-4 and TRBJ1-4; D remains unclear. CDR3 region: CASSDPTEISEKLFF. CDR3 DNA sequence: TGTGCCAGCAGTGACCCCACCGAGATCAGCGAAAAACTGTTTTTT.